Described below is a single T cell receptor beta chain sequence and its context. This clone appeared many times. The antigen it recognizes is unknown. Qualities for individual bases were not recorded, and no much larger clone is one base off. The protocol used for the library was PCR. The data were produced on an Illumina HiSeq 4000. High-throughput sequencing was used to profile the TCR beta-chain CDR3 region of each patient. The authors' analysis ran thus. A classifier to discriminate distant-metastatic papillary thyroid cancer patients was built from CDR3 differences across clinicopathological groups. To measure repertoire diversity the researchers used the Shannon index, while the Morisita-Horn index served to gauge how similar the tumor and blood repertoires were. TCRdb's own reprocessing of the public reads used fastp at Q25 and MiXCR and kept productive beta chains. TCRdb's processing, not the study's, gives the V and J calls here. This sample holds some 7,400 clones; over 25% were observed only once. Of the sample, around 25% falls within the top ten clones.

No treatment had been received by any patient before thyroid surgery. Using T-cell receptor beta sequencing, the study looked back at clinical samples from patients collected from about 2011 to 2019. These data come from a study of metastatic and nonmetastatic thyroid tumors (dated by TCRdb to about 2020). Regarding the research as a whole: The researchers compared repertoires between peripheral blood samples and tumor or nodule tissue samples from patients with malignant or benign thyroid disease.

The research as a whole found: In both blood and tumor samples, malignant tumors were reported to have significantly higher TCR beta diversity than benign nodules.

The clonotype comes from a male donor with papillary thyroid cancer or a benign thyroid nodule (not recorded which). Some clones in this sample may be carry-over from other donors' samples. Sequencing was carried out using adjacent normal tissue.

The CDR3 has the sequence CSARGGTRTSEGYEQYF. The nucleotide sequence is TGCAGTGCCCGAGGGGGGACAAGGACATCCGAGGGCTACGAGCAGTACTTC. The chain is made from TRBV20-1 and TRBJ2-7, with the D call tentatively TRBD1 or TRBD2, each fitting 6 bases. The CDR3 measures 17 amino acids from cysteine to phenylalanine. CDR3 DNA is the only sequence kept; it has 51 bases, read in frame from the first base. V loses 6 bases of germline sequence and J loses 3 bases, and the interval between the two ends is 27 bases. Reading the germline V gene (reference sequence) gives CDR1 DFQATT and CDR2 SNEGSKA.